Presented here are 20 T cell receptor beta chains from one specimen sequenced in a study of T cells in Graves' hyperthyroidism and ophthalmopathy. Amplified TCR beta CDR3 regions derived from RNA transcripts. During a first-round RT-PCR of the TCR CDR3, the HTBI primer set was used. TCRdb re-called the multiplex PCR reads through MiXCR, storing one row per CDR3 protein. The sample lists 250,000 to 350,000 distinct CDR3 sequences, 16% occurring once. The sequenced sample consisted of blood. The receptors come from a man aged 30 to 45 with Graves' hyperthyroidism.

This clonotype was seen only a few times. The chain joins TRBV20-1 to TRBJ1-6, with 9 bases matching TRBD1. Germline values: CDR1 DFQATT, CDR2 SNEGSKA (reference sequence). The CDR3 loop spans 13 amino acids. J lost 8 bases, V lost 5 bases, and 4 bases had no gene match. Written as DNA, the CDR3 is TGCAGTGCTGGGGACAGGGATCATTCACCCCTCCACTTT. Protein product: CSAGDRDHSPLHF.

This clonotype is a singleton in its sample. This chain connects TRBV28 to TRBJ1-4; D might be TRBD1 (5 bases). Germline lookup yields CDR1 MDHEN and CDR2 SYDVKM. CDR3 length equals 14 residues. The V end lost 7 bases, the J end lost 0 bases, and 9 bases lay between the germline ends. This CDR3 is CASTAGATNEKLFF. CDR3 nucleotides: TGTGCCAGCACAGCGGGGGCAACTAATGAAAAACTGTTTTTT. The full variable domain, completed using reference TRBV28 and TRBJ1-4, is DVKVTQSSRYLVKRTGEKVFLECVQDMDHENMFWYRQDPGLGLRLIYFSYDVKMKEKGDIPEGYSVSREKKERFSLILESASTNQTSMYLCASTAGATNEKLFFGSGTQLSVL.

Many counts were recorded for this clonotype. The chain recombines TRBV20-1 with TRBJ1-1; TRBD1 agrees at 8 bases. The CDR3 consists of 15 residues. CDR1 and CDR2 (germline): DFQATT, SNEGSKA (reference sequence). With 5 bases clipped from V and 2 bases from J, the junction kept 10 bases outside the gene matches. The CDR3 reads CSASGTGSGNTEAFF. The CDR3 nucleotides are TGCAGTGCTTCCGGGACAGGTTCGGGAAACACTGAAGCTTTCTTT.

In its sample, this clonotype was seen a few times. CDR3 sequence: CAWSVTGGTGELFF. CDR3 sequence (DNA): TGTGCCTGGAGTGTGACAGGGGGCACCGGGGAGCTGTTTTTT. V gene TRBV30 combines with J gene TRBJ2-2; 9 bases match TRBD1. V was pared by 0 bases and J by 4 bases, with 0 bases of the junction left unmatched. CDR3 length: 14 residues. The germline V gene has CDR1 GTSNPN and CDR2 SVGIG (reference sequence).

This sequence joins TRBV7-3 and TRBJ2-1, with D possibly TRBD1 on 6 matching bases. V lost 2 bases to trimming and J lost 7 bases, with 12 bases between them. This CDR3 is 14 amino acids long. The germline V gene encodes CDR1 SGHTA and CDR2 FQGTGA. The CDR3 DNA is TGTGCCAGCAGCTTATCAGGGGCGAGAAATGAGCAGTTCTTC. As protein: CASSLSGARNEQFF.

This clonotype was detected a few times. The CDR3, as DNA: TGCAGCGCTCCAGCCGCTAACACCATATATTTT. Amino acids: CSAPAANTIYF. The chain couples TRBV20-1 to TRBJ1-3; D is uncertain. The CDR3 length is 11 residues. Germline lookup yields CDR1 DFQATT and CDR2 SNEGSKA (reference sequence).

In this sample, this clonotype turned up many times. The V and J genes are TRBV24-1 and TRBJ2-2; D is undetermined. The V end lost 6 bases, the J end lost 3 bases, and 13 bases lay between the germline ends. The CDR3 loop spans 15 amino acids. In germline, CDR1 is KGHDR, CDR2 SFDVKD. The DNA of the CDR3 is TGTGCCACCAGTAGGAAGGAAGAGTACACCGGGGAGCTGTTTTTT. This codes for CATSRKEEYTGELFF.

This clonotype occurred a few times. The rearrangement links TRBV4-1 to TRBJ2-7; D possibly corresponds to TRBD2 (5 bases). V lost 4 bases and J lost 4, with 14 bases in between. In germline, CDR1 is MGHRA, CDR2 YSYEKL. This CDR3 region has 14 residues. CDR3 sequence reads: CASSRGRTGYEQYF. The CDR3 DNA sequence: TGCGCCAGCAGCCGCGGTCGTACGGGGTACGAGCAGTACTTC.

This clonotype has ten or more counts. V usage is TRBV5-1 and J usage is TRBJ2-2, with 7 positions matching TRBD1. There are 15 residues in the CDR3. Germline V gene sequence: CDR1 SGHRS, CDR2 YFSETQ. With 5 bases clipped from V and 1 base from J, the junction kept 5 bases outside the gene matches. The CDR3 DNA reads TGCGCCAGCAGAAAGACAGGGATGAACACCGGGGAGCTGTTTTTT. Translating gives CASRKTGMNTGELFF.

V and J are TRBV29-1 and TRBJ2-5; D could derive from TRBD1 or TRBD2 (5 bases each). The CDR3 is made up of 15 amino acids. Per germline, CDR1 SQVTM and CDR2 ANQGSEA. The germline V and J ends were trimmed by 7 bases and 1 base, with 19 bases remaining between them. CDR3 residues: CSALHADGAQETQYF. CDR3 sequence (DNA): TGCAGCGCCCTACACGCTGACGGGGCCCAAGAGACCCAGTACTTC.

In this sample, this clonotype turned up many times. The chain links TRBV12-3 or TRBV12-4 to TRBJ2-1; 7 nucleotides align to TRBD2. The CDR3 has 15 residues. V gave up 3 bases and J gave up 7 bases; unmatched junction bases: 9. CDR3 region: CASSLGSFGGNEQFF. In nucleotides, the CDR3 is TGTGCCAGCAGTTTGGGAAGTTTCGGGGGGAATGAGCAGTTCTTC.

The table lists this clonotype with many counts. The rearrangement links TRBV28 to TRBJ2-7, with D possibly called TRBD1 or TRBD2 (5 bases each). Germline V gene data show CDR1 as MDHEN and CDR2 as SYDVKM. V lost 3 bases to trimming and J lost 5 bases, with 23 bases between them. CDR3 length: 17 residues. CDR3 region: CASSLRGGGRTPNEQYF. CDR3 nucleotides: TGTGCCAGCAGTTTGAGGGGTGGCGGAAGAACACCTAACGAGCAGTACTTC.

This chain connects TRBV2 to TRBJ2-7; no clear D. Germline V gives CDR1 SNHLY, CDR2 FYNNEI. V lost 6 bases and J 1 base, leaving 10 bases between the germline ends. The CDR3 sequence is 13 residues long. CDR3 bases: TGTGCCAGCAGATTCGACACGTCCTACGAGCAGTACTTC. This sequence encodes CASRFDTSYEQYF.

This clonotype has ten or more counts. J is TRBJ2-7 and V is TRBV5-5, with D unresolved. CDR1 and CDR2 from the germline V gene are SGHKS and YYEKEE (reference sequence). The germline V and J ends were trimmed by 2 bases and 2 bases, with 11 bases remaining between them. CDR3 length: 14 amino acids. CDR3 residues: CASSFATVTYEQYF. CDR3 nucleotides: TGTGCCAGCAGCTTCGCTACCGTAACCTACGAGCAGTACTTC.

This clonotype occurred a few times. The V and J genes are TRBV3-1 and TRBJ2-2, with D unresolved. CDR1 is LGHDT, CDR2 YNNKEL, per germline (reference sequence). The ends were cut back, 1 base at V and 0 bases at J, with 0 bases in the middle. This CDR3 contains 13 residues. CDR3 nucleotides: TGTGCCAGCAGCCAAGCGAACACCGGGGAGCTGTTTTTT. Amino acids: CASSQANTGELFF.

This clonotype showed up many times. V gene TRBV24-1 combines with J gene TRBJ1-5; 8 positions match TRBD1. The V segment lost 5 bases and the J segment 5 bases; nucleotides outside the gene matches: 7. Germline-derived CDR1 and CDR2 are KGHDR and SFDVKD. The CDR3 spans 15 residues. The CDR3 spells CATSAADRGDQPQHF. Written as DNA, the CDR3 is TGTGCCACCAGTGCCGCCGACAGGGGCGATCAGCCCCAGCATTTT.

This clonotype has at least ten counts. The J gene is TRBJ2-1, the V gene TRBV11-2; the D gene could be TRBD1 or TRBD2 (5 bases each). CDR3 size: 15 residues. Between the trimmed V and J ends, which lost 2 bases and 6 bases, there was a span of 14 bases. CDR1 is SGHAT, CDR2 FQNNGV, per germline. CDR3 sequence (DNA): TGTGCCAGCAGCTTATCCGGGACGGTGATCAATGAGCAGTTCTTC. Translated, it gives CASSLSGTVINEQFF.

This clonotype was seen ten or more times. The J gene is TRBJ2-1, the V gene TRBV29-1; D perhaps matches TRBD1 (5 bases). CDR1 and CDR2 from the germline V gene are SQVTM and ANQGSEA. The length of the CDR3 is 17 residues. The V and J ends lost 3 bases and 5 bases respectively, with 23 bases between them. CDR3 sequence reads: CSVDGVRGSEWDNEQFF. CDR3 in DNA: TGCAGCGTTGATGGGGTAAGGGGATCAGAATGGGACAATGAGCAGTTCTTC.

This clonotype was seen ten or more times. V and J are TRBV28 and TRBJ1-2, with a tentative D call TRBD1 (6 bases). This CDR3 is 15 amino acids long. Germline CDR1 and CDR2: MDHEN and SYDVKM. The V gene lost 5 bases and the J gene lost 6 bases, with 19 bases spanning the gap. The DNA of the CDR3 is TGTGCCAGCAGTCCCGCAGGACAGTTTACGGATGGCTACACCTTC. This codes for CASSPAGQFTDGYTF.

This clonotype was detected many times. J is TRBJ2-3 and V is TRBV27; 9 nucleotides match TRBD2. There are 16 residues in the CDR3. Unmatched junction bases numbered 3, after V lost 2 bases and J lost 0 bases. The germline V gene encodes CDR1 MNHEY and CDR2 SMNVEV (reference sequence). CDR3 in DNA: TGTGCCAGCAGTTTACTTACTAGCGGGAGCACAGATACGCAGTATTTT. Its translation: CASSLLTSGSTDTQYF.